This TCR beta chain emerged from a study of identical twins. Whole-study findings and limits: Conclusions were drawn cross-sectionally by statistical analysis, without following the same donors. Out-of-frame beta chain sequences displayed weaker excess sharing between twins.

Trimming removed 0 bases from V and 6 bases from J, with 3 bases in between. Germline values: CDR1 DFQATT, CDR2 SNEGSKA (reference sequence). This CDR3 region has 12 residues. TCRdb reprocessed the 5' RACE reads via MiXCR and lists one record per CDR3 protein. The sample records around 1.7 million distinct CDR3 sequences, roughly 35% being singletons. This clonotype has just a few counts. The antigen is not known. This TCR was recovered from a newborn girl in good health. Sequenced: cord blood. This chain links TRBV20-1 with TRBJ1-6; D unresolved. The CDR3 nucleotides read TGCAGTGCTAGAGATCCTAATTCACCCCTCCACTTT. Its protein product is CSARDPNSPLHF.